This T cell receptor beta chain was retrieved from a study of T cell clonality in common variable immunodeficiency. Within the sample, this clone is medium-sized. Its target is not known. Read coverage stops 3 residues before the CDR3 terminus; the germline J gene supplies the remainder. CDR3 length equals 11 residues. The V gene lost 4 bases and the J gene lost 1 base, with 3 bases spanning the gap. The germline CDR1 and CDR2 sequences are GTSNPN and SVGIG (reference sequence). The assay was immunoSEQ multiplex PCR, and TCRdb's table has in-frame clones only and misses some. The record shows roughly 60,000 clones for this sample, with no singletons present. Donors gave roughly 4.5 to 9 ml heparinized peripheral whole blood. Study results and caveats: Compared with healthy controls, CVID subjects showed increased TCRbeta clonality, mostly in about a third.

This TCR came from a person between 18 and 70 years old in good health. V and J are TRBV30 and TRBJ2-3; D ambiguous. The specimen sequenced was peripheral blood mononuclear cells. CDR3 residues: CAWTGTDTQYF. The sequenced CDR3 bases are TGTGCCTGGACTGGCACAGATACG. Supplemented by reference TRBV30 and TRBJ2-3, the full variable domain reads SQTIHQWPATLVQPVGSPLSLECTVEGTSNPNLYWYRQAAGRGLQLLFYSVGIGQISSEVPQNLSASRPQDRQFILSSKKLLLSDSGFYLCAWTGTDTQYFGPGTRLTVL.